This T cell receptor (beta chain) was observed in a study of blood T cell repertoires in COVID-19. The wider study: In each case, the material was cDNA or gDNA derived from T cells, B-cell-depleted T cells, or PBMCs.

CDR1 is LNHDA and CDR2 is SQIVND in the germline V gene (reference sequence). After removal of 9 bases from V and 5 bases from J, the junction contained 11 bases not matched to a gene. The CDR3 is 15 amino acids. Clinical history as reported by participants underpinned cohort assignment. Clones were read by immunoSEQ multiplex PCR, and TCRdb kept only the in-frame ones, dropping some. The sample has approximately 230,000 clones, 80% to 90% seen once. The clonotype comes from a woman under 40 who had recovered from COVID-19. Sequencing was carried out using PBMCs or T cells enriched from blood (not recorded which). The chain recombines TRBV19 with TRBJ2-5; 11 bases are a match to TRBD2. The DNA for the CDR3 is TGTGCCAGGGGGACTAGCGGAGACGAGGAGGAGACCCAGTACTTC. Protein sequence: CARGTSGDEEETQYF.